These 29 T cell receptor beta chains came from one sample sequenced in a study of T-cell reconstitution after alpha-beta-depleted transplantation in children (dated by TCRdb to the mid-2010s). The library was prepared using PCR. The reads were generated on an Illumina HiSeq 2500. TCR library preparation used molecular barcoding, with unique molecular identifiers applied to normalize quantification of the TCRbeta repertoire. In TCRdb, the public reads were trimmed at Q25 with fastp and aligned with MiXCR, with productive beta chains retained. Every CDR3 protein is listed once, alongside the most common genes and DNA of its rows. Counted in this sample were under 250,000 distinct CDR3 sequences; roughly 7.1% of them appeared once. The top ten clones comprise about 5.5% of the sample. Taken with the paper, the label for treatment or condition translates to: allogeneic hematopoietic cell transplantation with graft depleted of TCRalphabeta T cells and CD19 B cells.

Source: PBMCs, taken before TCRalphabeta/CD19-depleted stem cell transplant. These receptor sequences come from a boy younger than 10 with acute lymphoblastic leukemia, due to receive a stem cell transplant.

This clonotype was counted ten times or more. This chain connects TRBV3-1 to TRBJ1-6; D gene uncertain. CDR1 and CDR2 from the germline V gene are LGHDT and YNNKEL (reference sequence). CDR3 length: 15 amino acids. Trimming took 0 bases from V and 10 from J, leaving 13 bases between them. In DNA, the CDR3 is TGTGCCAGCAGCCAAGAATCGGGCCAAGCCTCACCCCTCCACTTT. Translation: CASSQESGQASPLHF.

This clonotype showed up many times. The V call is TRBV28, the J call TRBJ2-7; a possible D gene is TRBD1 (6 bases). Looked up from germline, CDR1 is MDHEN and CDR2 is SYDVKM. V was pared by 6 bases and J by 4 bases, with 13 bases between. The CDR3 spans 13 residues. CDR3 DNA sequence: TGTGCCAGCAGAGTACAGGGTGTGTACGAGCAGTACTTC. Translation gives CASRVQGVYEQYF.

CDR3 protein: CASSQAPEGSYEQYF. The DNA of the CDR3 is TGTGCCAGCAGCCAGGCCCCGGAGGGCTCCTACGAGCAGTACTTC. The chain is built from TRBV4-2 and TRBJ2-7, with a weak D call TRBD2 (6 bases). Germline lookup yields CDR1 LGHNA and CDR2 YNFKEQ. The CDR3 sequence is 15 residues long. The V and J ends lost 3 bases and 0 bases respectively, with 12 bases between them.

This clonotype was detected many times. The rearrangement uses TRBV4-3 and TRBJ1-1; no definite D call. Germline loops: CDR1 LGHNA, CDR2 YSLEER. Between the trimmed V and J ends, which lost 1 base and 4 bases, there was a span of 13 bases. The CDR3 covers 15 residues. The CDR3 is CASSQGRFGVTEAFF. DNA for the CDR3: TGCGCCAGCAGCCAAGGAAGATTTGGGGTCACTGAAGCTTTCTTT.

This chain links TRBV9 with TRBJ1-2; unclear D gene. This CDR3 region has 15 residues. Trimming took 9 bases from V and 4 from J, leaving 22 bases between them. Germline lookup yields CDR1 SGDLS and CDR2 YYNGEE. This CDR3 reads CATSRTPGNVYGYTF. The CDR3 nucleotides read TGTGCCACCTCCCGTACACCGGGGAACGTCTATGGCTACACCTTC. The full variable domain, its missing parts supplied by reference TRBV9 and TRBJ1-2, is DSGVTQTPKHLITATGQRVTLRCSPRSGDLSVYWYQQSLDQGLQFLIQYYNGEERAKGNILERFSAQQFPDLHSELNLSSLELGDSALYFCATSRTPGNVYGYTFGSGTRLTVV.

This clonotype occurred many times. The V and J genes are TRBV20-1 and TRBJ2-7; either TRBD1 or TRBD2 may fit D (5 bases each). CDR3 size: 14 residues. With 5 bases removed from V and 2 bases from J, the gap between germline ends came to 16 bases. Germline CDR1 reads DFQATT; CDR2 reads SNEGSKA (reference sequence). CDR3 in DNA: TGCAGTGCTGACGGTATAGGGACCGCCTACGAGCAGTACTTC. Protein product: CSADGIGTAYEQYF.

The chain joins TRBV11-3 to TRBJ2-1; TRBD2 is a possible D gene (6 bases). V was clipped by 8 bases and J by 5 bases, with 16 bases between them. The CDR3 contains 14 residues. In germline, CDR1 is SGHNT, CDR2 YENEEA. The CDR3 loop reads CASEAWRGHNEQFF. Written as DNA, the CDR3 is TGTGCCAGCGAGGCGTGGCGGGGACACAATGAGCAGTTCTTC.

This clonotype was seen at least ten times. The chain combines TRBV6-1 with TRBJ2-7, with 7 bases identical to TRBD1. Trimming at V came to 6 bases and at J to 6 bases, leaving 11 bases not matched to a gene. Germline loops: CDR1 MNHNS, CDR2 SASEGT. The CDR3 consists of 14 residues. CDR3 residues: CASRSGQNLGEQYF. CDR3 nucleotide sequence: TGTGCCAGCAGATCGGGACAGAACCTTGGCGAGCAGTACTTC.

This clonotype was seen more than once but under ten times. The chain carries TRBV15 and TRBJ1-2; no firm D call. From germline, CDR1 is LNHNV and CDR2 YYDKDF (reference sequence). V lost 0 bases and J lost 5, with 7 bases in between. The CDR3 contains 13 residues. CDR3 nucleotide sequence: TGTGCCACCAGCAGAGAGCCACCTTATGGCTACACCTTC. Its protein product is CATSREPPYGYTF.

In its sample, this clonotype was seen many times. The chain links TRBV29-1 to TRBJ1-1; D possibly corresponds to TRBD1 (5 bases). CDR1 SQVTM and CDR2 ANQGSEA come from the germline V gene. V dropped 4 bases and J dropped 5 bases, with 17 bases sitting between them. There are 14 residues in the CDR3. The CDR3 nucleotides are TGCAGCGTTGTCCCGTCCGCTGGGGGGACTGAAGCTTTCTTT. Translation: CSVVPSAGGTEAFF.

This clonotype was counted many times. This chain uses TRBV10-1 with TRBJ2-3, with D perhaps TRBD1 or TRBD2 (5 bases each). V was trimmed by 5 bases and J by 2 bases, leaving 14 bases between them. The CDR3 loop spans 15 amino acids. Germline CDR1 is WNHNN and CDR2 is SYGVQD (reference sequence). CDR3 amino acids: CASSKGTVNTDTQYF. The CDR3 region has the DNA TGCGCCAGCAGTAAGGGGACGGTGAACACAGATACGCAGTATTTT.

This clonotype was picked up many times. The genes are TRBV5-1 and TRBJ2-1; 11 bases align to TRBD2. This CDR3 comprises 15 residues. V gave up 5 bases and J gave up 4 bases; unmatched junction bases: 5. Germline CDR1 reads SGHRS; CDR2 reads YFSETQ. CDR3: CASRPTSGDYNEQFF. The CDR3 bases are TGCGCCAGCAGGCCGACTAGCGGGGATTACAATGAGCAGTTCTTC.

The chain is built from TRBV4-3 and TRBJ1-1; 11 bases are a match to TRBD1. The V gene's germline CDR1 is LGHNA and CDR2 YSLEER. The CDR3 length is 19 residues. V lost 2 bases to trimming and J lost 0 bases; unmatched junction nucleotides: 11. DNA for the CDR3: TGCGCCAGCAGCCAACAAATAACCGGGACAGGGGGTATGAACACTGAAGCTTTCTTT. Protein: CASSQQITGTGGMNTEAFF.

In its sample, this clonotype was seen a few times. The chain recombines TRBV4-3 with TRBJ2-1; D not certain. The germline gives CDR1 LGHNA, CDR2 YSLEER. Trimming pared 1 base from V and 9 bases from J, leaving 16 bases between. There are 15 residues in the CDR3. The CDR3 is CASSQGPQGSGEQFF. The DNA of the CDR3 is TGCGCCAGCAGCCAAGGCCCCCAAGGGTCCGGTGAGCAGTTCTTC.

This clonotype was seen repeatedly, ten times or more. The chain recombines TRBV4-3 with TRBJ2-1; TRBD1 agrees at 9 bases. The CDR3 extends over 14 amino acids. With V trimmed by 3 bases and J by 7 bases, 4 bases remained unmatched. In germline, CDR1 is LGHNA, CDR2 YSLEER. CDR3 bases: TGCGCCAGCAGCCAGGGACAGGGAGGGAATGAGCAGTTCTTC. This encodes CASSQGQGGNEQFF.

Many counts were recorded for this clonotype. The chain carries TRBV18 and TRBJ2-2, with no clear D. In germline, CDR1 is KGHSH, CDR2 LQKENI. The CDR3 contains 12 residues. The V gene lost 6 bases and the J gene lost 7 bases, with 9 bases spanning the gap. The CDR3 spells CASSVIDGELFF. In DNA, the CDR3 is TGTGCCAGCTCCGTTATTGACGGGGAGCTGTTTTTT. The full variable domain, with the rest looked up from reference TRBV18 and TRBJ2-2, is NAGVMQNPRHLVRRRGQEARLRCSPMKGHSHVYWYRQLPEEGLKFMVYLQKENIIDESGMPKERFSAEFPKEGPSILRIQQVVRGDSAAYFCASSVIDGELFFGEGSRLTVL.

This clonotype showed up just a few times. This chain's CDR3 is CSANLLLSGQFF. As DNA, the CDR3 is TGCAGTGCTAATTTGTTGCTTTCTGGGCAGTTCTTC. The rearrangement uses TRBV20-1 and TRBJ2-1; D uncertain. CDR3 size: 12 residues. The V end was cut by 4 bases, the J end by 12 bases, with 16 bases between. The V gene's germline CDR1 is DFQATT and CDR2 SNEGSKA (reference sequence).

This clonotype occurred many times. This sequence joins TRBV20-1 and TRBJ1-5, with D possibly being TRBD1 (5 bases). CDR3 size: 15 residues. The germline V gene has CDR1 DFQATT and CDR2 SNEGSKA (reference sequence). Trimming stripped 2 bases from V and 5 bases from J, with 16 bases between. The CDR3 sequence: CSARLGTQEYQPQHF. The CDR3, as DNA: TGCAGTGCTAGACTGGGGACGCAGGAGTATCAGCCCCAGCATTTT.

The sample holds many counts of this clonotype. The chain links TRBV30 to TRBJ2-7, with D uncertain. Trimming left V 1 base short and J 3 bases short, with 7 bases between. From germline, CDR1 is GTSNPN and CDR2 SVGIG (reference sequence). The CDR3 is 12 amino acids. The CDR3 bases are TGTGCCTGGAGTGCCGCAGGCTACGAGCAGTACTTC. Its translation: CAWSAAGYEQYF.

The chain combines TRBV4-3 with TRBJ2-3; D remains ambiguous. The CDR3 length is 14 residues. CDR1 and CDR2 (germline): LGHNA, YSLEER. Trimming removed 6 bases from V and 4 bases from J, with 14 bases in between. The CDR3 region is CASSIFVSADTQYF. The CDR3 DNA follows: TGCGCCAGCAGTATATTTGTTTCGGCAGATACGCAGTATTTT.

This clonotype was seen repeatedly, ten times or more. The chain uses TRBV7-2 and TRBJ1-1; TRBD1 might be the D (5 bases). Germline V lookup: CDR1 SGHTA, CDR2 FQGNSA. The CDR3 has 15 residues. The ends were cut back, 1 base at V and 1 base at J, with 10 bases in the middle. In nucleotides, the CDR3 is TGTGCCAGCAGCTTAGAGAGGGGAGCGAACACTGAAGCTTTCTTT. Amino acids: CASSLERGANTEAFF.

This clonotype was observed a handful of times. This rearrangement joins TRBV28 to TRBJ1-1, with a tentative D call TRBD1 (5 bases). V lost 6 bases and J 2 bases, leaving 13 bases between the germline ends. The CDR3 sequence is 14 residues long. Germline V CDR1 and CDR2: MDHEN, SYDVKM. The CDR3 protein is CASRPGGINTEAFF. Here the CDR3 DNA reads TGTGCCAGCAGGCCCGGGGGGATAAACACTGAAGCTTTCTTT. Variable domain in full (rest from reference TRBV28 and TRBJ1-1): DVKVTQSSRYLVKRTGEKVFLECVQDMDHENMFWYRQDPGLGLRLIYFSYDVKMKEKGDIPEGYSVSREKKERFSLILESASTNQTSMYLCASRPGGINTEAFFGQGTRLTVV.

This clonotype was seen a few times. The CDR3 loop reads CSVLHERGSHYTF. For the CDR3, the DNA is TGCAGCGTCCTACACGAGAGGGGTTCCCACTACACCTTC. The chain has TRBV29-1 and TRBJ1-2; a weak D match, TRBD1 (5 bases). Trimming took off 6 bases at V and 10 bases at J, with 21 bases between the two ends. The CDR3 covers 13 residues. Germline-derived CDR1 and CDR2 are SQVTM and ANQGSEA.

In DNA, the CDR3 is TGTGCCAGCAGCTCGGGACGGCTTCTCGATGCAACTAATGAAAAACTGTTTTTT. This gives the protein CASSSGRLLDATNEKLFF. The chain combines TRBV11-2 with TRBJ1-4; the D gene is possibly TRBD1 (5 bases). Germline assignment: CDR1 SGHAT and CDR2 FQNNGV. The CDR3 is 18 amino acids. With 4 bases removed from V and 0 bases from J, the gap between germline ends came to 18 bases.

A note on this clonotype: This clone may be a read error of a much larger clone one base away. Likely a read error: the CDR3 ends without its conserved phenylalanine or tryptophan. The rearrangement links TRBV4-3 to TRBJ1-5; no firm D call. The V end was cut by 0 bases, the J end by 9 bases, with 9 bases between. This CDR3 has 13 amino acids. Germline assignment: CDR1 LGHNA and CDR2 YSLEER. The CDR3 bases are TGCGCCAGCAGCCAAGATACTCTGGGGCCCCAGCATTAT. The encoded protein is CASSQDTLGPQHY.

The table lists this clonotype with many counts. The chain employs TRBV29-1 and TRBJ2-3; D uncertain. The germline V gene has CDR1 SQVTM and CDR2 ANQGSEA. The CDR3 contains 14 residues. Trimming removed 4 bases at V and 2 bases at J, with 13 bases between. The CDR3, as DNA: TGCAGCGTTGCACGGAAGTTGCTCACAGATACGCAGTATTTT. Protein sequence: CSVARKLLTDTQYF.

A few counts support this clonotype. The V and J genes are TRBV29-1 and TRBJ2-5; D gene ambiguous. Germline assignment: CDR1 SQVTM and CDR2 ANQGSEA. The CDR3 is 12 residues long. The germline V and J ends were trimmed by 7 bases and 1 base, with 10 bases remaining between them. Written as DNA, the CDR3 is TGCAGCGCTTCAAGGGTCCAAGAGACCCAGTACTTC. Protein sequence: CSASRVQETQYF.

As DNA, the CDR3 is TGTGCCAGCAGCCCCTCGGACAGTCGGGAGCAGTACTTC. This sequence encodes CASSPSDSREQYF. The chain is built from TRBV7-2 and TRBJ2-7; possible D gene TRBD1, 6 bases. CDR3 length equals 13 residues. Germline V gives CDR1 SGHTA, CDR2 FQGNSA. The V gene lost 5 bases and the J gene lost 7 bases, with 15 bases spanning the gap.

This chain links TRBV5-6 with TRBJ2-7; D remains unclear. The CDR3 runs to 15 residues. Per the germline V gene, CDR1 is SGHDT and CDR2 is YYEEEE. Trimming shortened V by 4 bases and J by 3 bases, and 17 bases separated the two germline ends. The CDR3 protein is CASSVRDLVIYEQYF. CDR3 DNA sequence: TGTGCCAGCAGCGTTCGAGACCTGGTGATCTACGAGCAGTACTTC.